The TCR beta chain described here comes from a study of T cells in Graves' hyperthyroidism and ophthalmopathy. Details on this clonotype: One end of the junction does not line up with germline, which may come from a read error.

This CDR3 region has 16 residues. CDR1 and CDR2 from the germline V gene are SNHLY and FYNNEI. Authors of the study amplified TCR beta CDR3 regions from RNA transcripts. A first-round RT-PCR of the TCR CDR3 used the HTBI primer set. In TCRdb, the multiplex PCR reads were re-called with MiXCR into one record per CDR3 protein. The top ten hold more than 7% of the sample, which has 500,000 to 800,000 distinct CDR3 sequences, approximately 42% seen once. The sample comprised peripheral blood or thyroid tissue (not recorded which). This TCR came from an adult man with Graves' disease, either hyperthyroidism or ophthalmopathy (not recorded which). The genes are TRBV2 and TRBJ2-7, with TRBD2 matching 12 bases. The DNA of the CDR3 is TGTGCCAGCAGTTACGGGACTAGCGGGCAGTCCTACAAGCAGTACTTC. Translation gives CASSYGTSGQSYKQYF.